The present entry profiles one T cell receptor beta chain with its context. Per the original methods: Amplification of reference gene primers provided the estimated nucleated cell counts. Libraries were prepared by immunoSEQ multiplex PCR; TCRdb keeps only in-frame clonotypes and omits some of them. Clone size and the V and J calls come from that table; the DNA yielded D and trimming. The sample records over 20,000 clones, about 80% being singletons. The source of the sample is a study of blood T cell repertoires in COVID-19. Study information: Acute-phase and convalescent COVID-19 samples originated in the United States, Italy and Spain. The cDNA or gDNA used as material had been derived from T cells, B-cell-depleted T cells, or PBMCs.

Germline values: CDR1 MDHEN, CDR2 SYDVKM. V shed 8 bases and J shed 2 bases, with 19 bases lying between them. The CDR3 sequence is 15 residues long. The sample taken for sequencing was peripheral blood. This TCR was recovered from an older man with acute or convalescent COVID-19. The rearrangement uses TRBV28 and TRBJ2-7, with D possibly TRBD1 on 6 matching bases. Here the CDR3 DNA reads TGTGCCAGCCCGCCGCGGACAGAGTTCCCCTACGAGCAGTACTTC. The encoded protein is CASPPRTEFPYEQYF. Variable domain in full (rest from reference TRBV28 and TRBJ2-7): DVKVTQSSRYLVKRTGEKVFLECVQDMDHENMFWYRQDPGLGLRLIYFSYDVKMKEKGDIPEGYSVSREKKERFSLILESASTNQTSMYLCASPPRTEFPYEQYFGPGTRLTVT.